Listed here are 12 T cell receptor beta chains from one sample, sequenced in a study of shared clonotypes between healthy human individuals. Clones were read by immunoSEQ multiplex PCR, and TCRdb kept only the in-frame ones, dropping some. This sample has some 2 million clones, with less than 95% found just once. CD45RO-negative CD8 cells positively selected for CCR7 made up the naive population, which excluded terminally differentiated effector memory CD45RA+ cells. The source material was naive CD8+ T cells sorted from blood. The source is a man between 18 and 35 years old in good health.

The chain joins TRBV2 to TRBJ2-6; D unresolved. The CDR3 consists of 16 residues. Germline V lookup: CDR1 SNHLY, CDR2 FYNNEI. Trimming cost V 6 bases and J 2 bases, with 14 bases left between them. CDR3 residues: CASSFFMDTGANVLTF. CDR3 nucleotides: TGTGCCAGCAGCTTCTTTATGGATACTGGGGCCAACGTCCTGACTTTC.

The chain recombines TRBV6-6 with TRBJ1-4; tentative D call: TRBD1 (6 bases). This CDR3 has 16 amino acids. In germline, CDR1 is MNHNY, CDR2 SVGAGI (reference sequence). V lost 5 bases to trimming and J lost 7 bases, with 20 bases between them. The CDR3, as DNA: TGTGCCAGCAGTGGCCTAGGGGGGTACGGTGGTGAAAAACTGTTTTTT. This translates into CASSGLGGYGGEKLFF.

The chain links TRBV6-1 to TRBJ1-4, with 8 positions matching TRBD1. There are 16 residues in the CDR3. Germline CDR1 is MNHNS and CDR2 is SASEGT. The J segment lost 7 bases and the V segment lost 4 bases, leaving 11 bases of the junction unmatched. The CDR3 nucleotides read TGTGCCAGCAGTGGAATTATCGGGACAGGCGGTGAAAAACTGTTTTTT. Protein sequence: CASSGIIGTGGEKLFF.

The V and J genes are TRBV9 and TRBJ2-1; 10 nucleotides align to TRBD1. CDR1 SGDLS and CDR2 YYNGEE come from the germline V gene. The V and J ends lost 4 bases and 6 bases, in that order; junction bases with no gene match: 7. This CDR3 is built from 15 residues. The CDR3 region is CASSTGTGVSNEQFF. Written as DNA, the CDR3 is TGTGCCAGCAGCACCGGGACAGGGGTTTCCAATGAGCAGTTCTTC.

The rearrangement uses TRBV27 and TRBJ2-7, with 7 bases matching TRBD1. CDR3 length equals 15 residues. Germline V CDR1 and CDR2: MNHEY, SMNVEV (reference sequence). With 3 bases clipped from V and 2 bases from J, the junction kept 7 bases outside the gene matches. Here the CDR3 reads CASSFMGQGAYEQYF. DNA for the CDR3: TGTGCCAGCAGTTTCATGGGGCAGGGGGCCTACGAGCAGTACTTC.

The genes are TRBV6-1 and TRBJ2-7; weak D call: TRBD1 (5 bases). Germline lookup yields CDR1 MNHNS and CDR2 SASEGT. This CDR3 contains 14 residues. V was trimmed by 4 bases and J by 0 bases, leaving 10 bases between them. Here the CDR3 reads CASSARQFSYEQYF. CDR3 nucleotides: TGTGCCAGCAGTGCAAGACAGTTCTCCTACGAGCAGTACTTC.

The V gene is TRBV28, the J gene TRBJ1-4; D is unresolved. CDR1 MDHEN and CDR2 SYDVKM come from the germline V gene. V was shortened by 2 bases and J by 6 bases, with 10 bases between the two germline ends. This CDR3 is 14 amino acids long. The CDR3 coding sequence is TGTGCCAGCAGTTTACCCCGGGCCGATGAAAAACTGTTTTTT. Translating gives CASSLPRADEKLFF.

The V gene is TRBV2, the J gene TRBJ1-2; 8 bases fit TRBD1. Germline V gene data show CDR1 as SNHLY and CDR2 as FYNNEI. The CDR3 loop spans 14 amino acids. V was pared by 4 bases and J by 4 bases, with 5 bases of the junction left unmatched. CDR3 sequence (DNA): TGTGCCAGCAGTGGGGGGACAGGTATCTATGGCTACACCTTC. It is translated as CASSGGTGIYGYTF.

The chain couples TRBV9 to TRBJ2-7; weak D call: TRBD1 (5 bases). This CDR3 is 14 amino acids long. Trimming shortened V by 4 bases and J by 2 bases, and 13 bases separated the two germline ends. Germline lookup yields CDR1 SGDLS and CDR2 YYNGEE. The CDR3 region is CASSPQQGAYEQYF. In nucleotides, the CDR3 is TGTGCCAGCAGCCCACAGCAGGGTGCCTACGAGCAGTACTTC.

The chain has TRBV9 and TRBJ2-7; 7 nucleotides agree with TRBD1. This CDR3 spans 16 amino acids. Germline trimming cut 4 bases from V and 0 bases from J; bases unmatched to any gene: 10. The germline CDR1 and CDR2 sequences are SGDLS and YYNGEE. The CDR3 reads CASSPGPGQISYEQYF. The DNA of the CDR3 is TGTGCCAGCAGCCCCGGACCGGGACAGATCTCCTACGAGCAGTACTTC.

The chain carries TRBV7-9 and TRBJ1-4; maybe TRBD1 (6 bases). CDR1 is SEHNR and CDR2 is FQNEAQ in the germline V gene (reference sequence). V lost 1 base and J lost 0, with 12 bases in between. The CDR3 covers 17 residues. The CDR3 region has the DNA TGTGCCAGCAGCTTAGGTGGCAGGGGTGCAACTAATGAAAAACTGTTTTTT. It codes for CASSLGGRGATNEKLFF.

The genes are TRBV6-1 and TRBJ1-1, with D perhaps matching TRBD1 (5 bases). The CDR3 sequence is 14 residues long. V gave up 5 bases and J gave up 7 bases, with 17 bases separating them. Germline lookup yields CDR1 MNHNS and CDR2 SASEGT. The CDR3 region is CASSTELGVSEAFF. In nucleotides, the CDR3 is TGTGCCAGCAGTACGGAACTGGGGGTGAGTGAAGCTTTCTTT.